This T cell receptor (beta chain) stems from a study of identical twins (TCRdb year 2016). A note on the overall study: TCR alpha and beta repertoires from monozygotic twins, unrelated adults of various ages and cord blood were deep-sequenced to test whether fetal clonotypes persist. Replicate twin experiments were performed at different times using different library preparation protocols to rule out contamination. General conclusions and limits of the study: Zero-insertion analyses could be partly confounded by invariant T cells such as MAIT and iNKT, though diverse VJ usage argued against such confounding for most clonotypes. A weaker excess of twin sharing was found in beta out-of-frame sequences because the signal-to-noise ratio was lowered by fewer shared sequences. Out-of-frame TCR alpha sequences shared between twins showed an excess of low generation-probability sequences compared with coincidental sharing between unrelated individuals. Fewer insertions were carried by abundant cord blood beta clonotypes, a similar but weaker trend appeared in young adult naive repertoires, and no such trend appeared in memory repertoires. In monozygotic twins, recombination models systematically underestimated out-of-frame TCR alpha sharing, but the models matched the sharing seen between unrelated individuals. Because the same donors could not be followed over many years, the conclusions depended on cross-sectional statistical analysis.

The library was generated by 5' RACE. The data were produced on an Illumina HiSeq 2000. Template switching introduced a universal primer binding site; the final cDNA contained a unique molecular identifier, enabling accurate counting of TCR cDNA molecules. Specific primers in the conserved constant-segment region were used to synthesize first-strand cDNA for TCR alpha and beta chains. To control for contamination, each cDNA library was double barcoded with a SMART-Mk sample barcode plus Illumina barcodes. TruSeq adapter sequences and Illumina sample barcodes were added in two successive PCR steps. The Illumina HiSeq platform was used with custom primers to sequence TCR alpha and beta cDNA libraries. In the paper's pipeline: Raw reads were processed with MiGEC to extract unique molecular identifiers, and MiXCR was used to determine CDR3 positions. Recombination models were inferred per individual with the repgenHMM and IGoR tools using an EM algorithm. The tcR package in R was used for shared clonotype analysis, with sharing normalized by the product of cloneset sizes. To study raw recombination without the effects of thymic and clonal selection, out-of-frame nonproductive sequences were analyzed. TCRdb trimmed the raw reads at Q25, called clones with MiXCR and kept productive beta chains. Rows with one shared CDR3 protein collapse into an entry with the most common genes and DNA. V and J calls and clone size were set by TCRdb, not the authors. The sample has hundreds of thousands of distinct CDR3 sequences on record, 5.5% to 6.5% of them singletons. The ten biggest clones cover 1.5% to 2% of the sample.

This clonotype was seen many times. Its specific antigen is unknown. There are no base qualities to consult, and no much larger clone falls within one base. Every donor was a healthy Caucasian. Three unrelated non-twin adults were also sequenced: a male aged 18 to 30, a male aged 50 to 59 and a female aged 50 to 59. Miltenyi CD45RO+ enrichment and human naive T-cell isolation kits were used to isolate memory (CD45RO+) and naive T cells from PBMC. Taken from cysteine to phenylalanine, the CDR3 has 14 residues. CDR3 DNA only is kept here, 42 bases in frame from base 1. CDR1 MNHEY and CDR2 SMNVEV were looked up in the germline V gene (reference sequence). Cut back by 0 bases and 3 bases, the V and J ends lie 9 bases apart.

The V and J segments used are TRBV27 and TRBJ2-7; the best D guess is TRBD1, with 6 bases matching. Input material: naive T cells sorted from blood. This specimen's cell subset or site label, per the study, means: cells isolated with a human naive T-cell isolation kit. The receptor was isolated from a man aged 18 to 35 in good health. For the CDR3, the sequence is CASSLSGQFYEQYF. At the DNA level, the sequence is TGTGCCAGCAGTTTATCTGGACAGTTCTACGAGCAGTACTTC.